The rows below give T cell receptor beta chains drawn from one sample of a study of T cell clonotyping in hematopoietic cell transplantation. The assay was immunoSEQ multiplex PCR, and TCRdb's table has in-frame clones only and misses some. Of roughly 50,000 clones listed, 85% to 90% are singletons. The sequencing here drew on peripheral blood mononuclear cells, taken before stem cell transplant. The receptor set was obtained from a man in his sixties with biphenotypic leukemia. Some clones in this sample may be carry-over from other donors' samples. Each CDR3 is given without its conserved first and last residue.

v_gene,j_gene,CDR3aa
TRBV6-6,TRBJ1-4,ASSYPLGQSNEKLF
TRBV11-2,TRBJ2-7,ASSLSAGGVSEQY
TRBV29-1,TRBJ2-6,SVLFGTGANVLT
TRBV27,TRBJ2-2,ASSFLGLTGELF
TRBV19,TRBJ2-1,ASNFPGQGLDEQF
TRBV7-9,TRBJ2-3,ASSYSGTSTDTQY
TRBV28,TRBJ1-2,ASSWNYGYT
TRBV4-1,TRBJ1-2,ASSQERRDGYGYT
TRBV10-3,TRBJ2-1,AISDLASEQF
TRBV5-5,TRBJ2-7,ASSLGQGAHLYEQY
TRBV7-2,TRBJ2-5,ASRYGTGGAETQY
TRBV5-4,TRBJ2-1,ASSQSFGNEQF
TRBV28,TRBJ2-1,ASTVAGDEQF
TRBV7-2,TRBJ2-7,ASSFARADEQY
TRBV28,TRBJ1-2,ASTSPGDRAFLYGYT
TRBV6-5,TRBJ2-7,ASSYSTSGIYEQY
TRBV9,TRBJ2-3,ASSGQRQGAADTQY
TRBV4-2,TRBJ2-3,ASSQVGGAGGGWLGQY
TRBV9,TRBJ2-1,ASSVSGRQYNEQF
TRBV5-1,TRBJ1-1,ASSLGDEDTEAF
TRBV28,TRBJ2-5,ASSLLAGGNGQETQY
TRBV4-1,TRBJ2-7,ASSQDSDEQY
TRBV5-1,TRBJ2-7,ASSFGRAAHEQY
TRBV20-1,TRBJ2-5,SAKGYETQY
TRBV29-1,TRBJ2-3,SVEDSQRSSTDTQY
TRBV7-2,TRBJ2-7,ASSPGTDYEQY
TRBV7-9,TRBJ2-7,ASSPSGGAGPREQY
TRBV27,TRBJ2-3,ASSPTDRDTDTQY
TRBV6-5,TRBJ1-2,ASSATGGGYT
TRBV19,TRBJ2-6,ASRRSIRLSGANVLT
TRBV4-1,TRBJ2-6,ASSPGGAPGANVLT